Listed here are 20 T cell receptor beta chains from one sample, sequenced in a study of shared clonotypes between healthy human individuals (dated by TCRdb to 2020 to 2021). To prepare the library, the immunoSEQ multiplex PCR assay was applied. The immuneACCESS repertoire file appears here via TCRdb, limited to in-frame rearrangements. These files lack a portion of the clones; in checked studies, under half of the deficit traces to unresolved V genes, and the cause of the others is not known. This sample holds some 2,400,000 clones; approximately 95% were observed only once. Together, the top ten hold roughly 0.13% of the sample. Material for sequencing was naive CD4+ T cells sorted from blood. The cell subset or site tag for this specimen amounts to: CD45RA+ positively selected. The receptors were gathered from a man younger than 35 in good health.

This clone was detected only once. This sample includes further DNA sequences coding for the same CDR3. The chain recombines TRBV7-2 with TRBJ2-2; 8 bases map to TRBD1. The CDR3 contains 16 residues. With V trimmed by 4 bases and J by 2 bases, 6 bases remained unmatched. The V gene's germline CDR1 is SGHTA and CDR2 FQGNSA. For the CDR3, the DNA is TGTGCCAGCAGCTCAGGGACAGGCGTCAACACCGGGGAGCTGTTTTTT. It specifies CASSSGTGVNTGELFF.

The CDR3, as DNA: TGTGCCAGCAGAAATGACACCGGGGAGCTGTTTTTT. Its protein is CASRNDTGELFF. This rearrangement joins TRBV7-2 to TRBJ2-2; D unclear. Germline V gene data show CDR1 as SGHTA and CDR2 as FQGNSA. The V gene lost 6 bases and the J gene lost 3 bases, with 5 bases spanning the gap. This CDR3 has 12 amino acids.

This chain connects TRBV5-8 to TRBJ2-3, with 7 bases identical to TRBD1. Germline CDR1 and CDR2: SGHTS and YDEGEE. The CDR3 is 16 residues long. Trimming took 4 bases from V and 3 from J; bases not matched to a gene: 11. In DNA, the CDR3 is TGTGCCAGCAGCCCCGACTTGGACAGGCAGACAGATACGCAGTATTTT. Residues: CASSPDLDRQTDTQYF. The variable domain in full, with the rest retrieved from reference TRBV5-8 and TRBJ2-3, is EAGVTQSPTHLIKTRGQQATLRCSPISGHTSVYWYQQALGLGLQFLLWYDEGEERNRGNFPPRFSGRQFPNYSSELNVNALELEDSALYLCASSPDLDRQTDTQYFGPGTRLTVL.

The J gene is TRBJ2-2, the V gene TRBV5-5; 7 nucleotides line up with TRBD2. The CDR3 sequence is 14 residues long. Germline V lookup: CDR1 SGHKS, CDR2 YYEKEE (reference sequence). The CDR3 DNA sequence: TGTGCTTCCGGTCGGGAGGTCCACACCGGGGAGCTGTTTTTT. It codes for CASGREVHTGELFF. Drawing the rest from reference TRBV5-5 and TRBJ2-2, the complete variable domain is DAGVTQSPTHLIKTRGQQVTLRCSPISGHKSVSWYQQVLGQGPQFIFQYYEKEERGRGNFPDRFSARQFPNYSSELNVNALLLGDSALYLCASGREVHTGELFFGEGSRLTVL.

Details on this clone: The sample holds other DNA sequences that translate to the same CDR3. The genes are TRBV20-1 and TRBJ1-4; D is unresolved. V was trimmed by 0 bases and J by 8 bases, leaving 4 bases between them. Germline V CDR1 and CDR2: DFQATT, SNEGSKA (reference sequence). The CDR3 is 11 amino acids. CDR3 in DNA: TGCAGTGCTAGAGATGGCGAAAAACTGTTTTTT. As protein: CSARDGEKLFF.

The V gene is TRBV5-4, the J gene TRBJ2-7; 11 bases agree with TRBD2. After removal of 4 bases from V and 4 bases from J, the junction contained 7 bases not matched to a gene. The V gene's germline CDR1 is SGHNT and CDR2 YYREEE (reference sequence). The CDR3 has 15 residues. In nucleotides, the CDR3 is TGTGCCAGCAGCGTGGGGACTAGCGGCTTTTACGAGCAGTACTTC. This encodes CASSVGTSGFYEQYF.

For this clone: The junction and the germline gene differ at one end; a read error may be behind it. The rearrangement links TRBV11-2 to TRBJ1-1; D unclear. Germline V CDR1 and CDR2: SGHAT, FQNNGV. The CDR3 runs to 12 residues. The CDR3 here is CASSLVGRPLNF. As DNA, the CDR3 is TGTGCCAGCAGCTTAGTTGGCAGGCCTTTAAACTTT.

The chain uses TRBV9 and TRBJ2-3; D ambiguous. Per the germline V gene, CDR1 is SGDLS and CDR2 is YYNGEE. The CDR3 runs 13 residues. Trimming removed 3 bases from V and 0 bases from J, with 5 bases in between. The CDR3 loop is CASSGPSTDTQYF. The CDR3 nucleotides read TGTGCCAGCAGCGGCCCCAGCACAGATACGCAGTATTTT.

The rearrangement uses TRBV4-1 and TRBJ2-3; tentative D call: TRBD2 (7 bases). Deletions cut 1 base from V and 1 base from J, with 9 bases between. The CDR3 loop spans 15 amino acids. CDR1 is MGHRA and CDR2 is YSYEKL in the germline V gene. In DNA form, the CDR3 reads TGCGCCAGCAGCCAAGTCGGGGGGCGCACAGATACGCAGTATTTT. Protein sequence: CASSQVGGRTDTQYF.

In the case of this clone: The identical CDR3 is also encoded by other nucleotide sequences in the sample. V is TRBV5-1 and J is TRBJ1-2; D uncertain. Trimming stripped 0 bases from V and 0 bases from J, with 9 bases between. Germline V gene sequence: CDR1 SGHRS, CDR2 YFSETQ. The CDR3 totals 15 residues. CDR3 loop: CASSLVAGSNYGYTF. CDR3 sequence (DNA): TGCGCCAGCAGCTTGGTCGCAGGATCTAACTATGGCTACACCTTC.

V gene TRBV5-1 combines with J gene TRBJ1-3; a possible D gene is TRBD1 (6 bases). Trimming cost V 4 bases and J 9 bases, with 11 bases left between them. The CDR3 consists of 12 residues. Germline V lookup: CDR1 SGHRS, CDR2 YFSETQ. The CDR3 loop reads CASSPEGGTIYF. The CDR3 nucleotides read TGCGCCAGCAGCCCGGAGGGGGGCACCATATATTTT.

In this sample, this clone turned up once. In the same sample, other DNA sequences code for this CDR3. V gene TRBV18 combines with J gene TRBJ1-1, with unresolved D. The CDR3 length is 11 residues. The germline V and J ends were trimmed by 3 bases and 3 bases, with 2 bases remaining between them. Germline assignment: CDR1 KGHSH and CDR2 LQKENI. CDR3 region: CASSPDTEAFF. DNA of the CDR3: TGTGCCAGCTCACCCGACACTGAAGCTTTCTTT.

CDR3 region: CASSFPGINEKLFF. In nucleotides, the CDR3 is TGTGCCAGCAGCTTCCCCGGGATTAATGAAAAACTGTTTTTT. The chain is built from TRBV7-9 and TRBJ1-4, with unresolved D. Trimming removed 3 bases from V and 4 bases from J, with 9 bases in between. The CDR3 covers 14 residues. Germline V gene lookup returns CDR1 SEHNR and CDR2 FQNEAQ (reference sequence).

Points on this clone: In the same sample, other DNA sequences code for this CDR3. In DNA form, the CDR3 reads TGTGCCTGGAGTGTTGGAGAAAACACTGAAGCTTTCTTT. As protein: CAWSVGENTEAFF. This chain joins TRBV30 and TRBJ1-1; D is uncertain. CDR3 length: 13 amino acids. Trimming removed 0 bases from V and 2 bases from J, with 7 bases in between. CDR1 is GTSNPN, CDR2 SVGIG, per germline (reference sequence).

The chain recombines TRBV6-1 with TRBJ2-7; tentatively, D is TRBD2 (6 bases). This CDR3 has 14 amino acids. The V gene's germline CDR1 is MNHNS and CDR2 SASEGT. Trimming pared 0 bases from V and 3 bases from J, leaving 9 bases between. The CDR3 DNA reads TGTGCCAGCAGTGAAGCAAACGGGGGCTACGAGCAGTACTTC. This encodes CASSEANGGYEQYF.

CDR3 bases: TGTGCCATCAGTGACCGGTCGGCGAATAATGACGGCTACACCTTC. This translates into CAISDRSANNDGYTF. The V and J genes are TRBV10-3 and TRBJ1-2, with D uncertain. V was clipped by 3 bases and J by 8 bases, with 19 bases between them. The germline gives CDR1 ENHRY, CDR2 SYGVKD. The CDR3 is made up of 15 amino acids.

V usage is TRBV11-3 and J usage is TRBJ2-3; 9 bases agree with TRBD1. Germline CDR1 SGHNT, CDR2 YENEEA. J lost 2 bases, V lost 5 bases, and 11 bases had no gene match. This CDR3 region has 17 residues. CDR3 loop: CASSTGPGQGITDTQYF. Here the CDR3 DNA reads TGTGCCAGCAGCACTGGACCGGGACAGGGAATCACAGATACGCAGTATTTT.

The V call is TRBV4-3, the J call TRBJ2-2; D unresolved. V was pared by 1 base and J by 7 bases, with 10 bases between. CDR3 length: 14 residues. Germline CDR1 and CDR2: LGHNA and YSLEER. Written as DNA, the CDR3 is TGCGCCAGCAGCCAAGTCTTCGGGTTCGGGGAGCTGTTTTTT. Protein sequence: CASSQVFGFGELFF.

CDR3 residues: CASCTDGYSGANVLTF. The CDR3 nucleotides read TGTGCCAGCTGTACTGACGGATACTCTGGGGCCAACGTCCTGACTTTC. V and J are TRBV2 and TRBJ2-6; D ambiguous. The germline CDR1 and CDR2 sequences are SNHLY and FYNNEI. Trimming removed 8 bases at V and 0 bases at J, with 14 bases between. The CDR3 covers 16 residues.

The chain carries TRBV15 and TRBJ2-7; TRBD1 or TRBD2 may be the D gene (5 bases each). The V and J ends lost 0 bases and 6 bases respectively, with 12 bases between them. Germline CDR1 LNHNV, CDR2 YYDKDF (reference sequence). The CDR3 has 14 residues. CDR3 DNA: TGTGCCACCAGCAGAGATCCTGGGGGAACCGAGCAGTACTTC. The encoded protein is CATSRDPGGTEQYF.